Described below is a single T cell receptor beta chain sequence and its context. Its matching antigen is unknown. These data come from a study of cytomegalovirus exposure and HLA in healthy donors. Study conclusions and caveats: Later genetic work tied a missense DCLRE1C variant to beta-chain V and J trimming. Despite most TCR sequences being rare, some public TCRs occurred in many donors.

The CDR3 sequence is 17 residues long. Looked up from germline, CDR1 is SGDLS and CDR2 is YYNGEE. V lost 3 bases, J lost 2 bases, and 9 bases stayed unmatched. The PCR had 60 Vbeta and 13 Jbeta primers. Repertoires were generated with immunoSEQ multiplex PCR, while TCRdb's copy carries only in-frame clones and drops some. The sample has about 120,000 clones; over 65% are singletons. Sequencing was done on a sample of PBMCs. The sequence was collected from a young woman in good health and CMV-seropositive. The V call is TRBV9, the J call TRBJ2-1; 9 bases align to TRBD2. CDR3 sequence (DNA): TGTGCCAGCAGCGCTTCTAGCGGGGCCAAGACCTACAATGAGCAGTTCTTC. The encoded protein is CASSASSGAKTYNEQFF.